The 22 T cell receptor beta chains given below trace back to one sample, sequenced in a study of CD8 T cells in Susac syndrome. Random hexamers were used to reverse transcribe the RNA input (roughly 0.5 to 1 ug). TCRdb reanalysed the immunoSEQ multiplex PCR reads using MiXCR and keeps one entry per CDR3 protein. The table shows 120,000 to 150,000 distinct CDR3 sequences, with 85% to 95% occurring only once. Source material: CD4+ T cells from PBMCs. These receptors were collected from a human donor with multiple sclerosis.

The CDR3 nucleotides are TGTGCCAGCAGTACAGGAACCTATGGCTACACCTTC. It codes for CASSTGTYGYTF. This chain links TRBV28 with TRBJ1-2, with TRBD1 as a possible D gene (5 bases). The length of the CDR3 is 12 residues. The V and J ends lost 5 bases and 4 bases respectively, with 8 bases between them. The germline V gene encodes CDR1 MDHEN and CDR2 SYDVKM.

The chain uses TRBV6-2 or TRBV6-3 and TRBJ1-6; D remains unclear. CDR1 and CDR2 (germline): MNHEY, SVGEGT. V was pared by 2 bases and J by 7 bases, with 9 bases between. The CDR3 consists of 14 residues. CDR3 coding DNA: TGTGCCAGCAGTTACCTGGGCGGCAATTCACCCCTCCACTTT. It translates to CASSYLGGNSPLHF.

Only one count was recorded for this clonotype. V is TRBV28 and J is TRBJ1-2; TRBD1 agrees at 12 bases. The CDR3 consists of 16 residues. Germline V gene lookup returns CDR1 MDHEN and CDR2 SYDVKM. J lost 2 bases, V lost 4 bases, and 5 bases had no gene match. For the CDR3, the DNA is TGTGCCAGCAGTTGGGACAGGGGGCGCTTAAACTATGGCTACACCTTC. It translates to CASSWDRGRLNYGYTF.

This clonotype is a singleton in its sample. This chain joins TRBV12-3 or TRBV12-4 and TRBJ2-2; TRBD2 matches at 13 bases. Germline trimming cut 4 bases from V and 5 bases from J; bases unmatched to any gene: 10. This CDR3 comprises 18 residues. The CDR3 coding sequence is TGTGCCAGCAGTTCGCGGACCATGACTAGCGGGAGGACCGGGGAGCTGTTTTTT. Residues: CASSSRTMTSGRTGELFF.

The rearrangement uses TRBV2 and TRBJ1-1; maybe TRBD1 (6 bases). The CDR3 sequence is 14 residues long. The germline gives CDR1 SNHLY, CDR2 FYNNEI. Trimming removed 6 bases at V and 8 bases at J, with 19 bases between. The CDR3 spells CASRPQLRTAEAFF. The CDR3 DNA reads TGTGCCAGCAGGCCGCAGCTTCGGACAGCCGAAGCTTTCTTT.

J is TRBJ2-1 and V is TRBV30; 8 bases are a match to TRBD1. From germline, CDR1 is GTSNPN and CDR2 SVGIG (reference sequence). The CDR3 runs to 15 residues. V shed 0 bases, J shed 8 bases, and the junction held 9 bases outside the gene matches. The CDR3 bases are TGTGCCTGGAGTGTTGGGGACAGGAGTGTCGATGAGCAGTTCTTC. It codes for CAWSVGDRSVDEQFF.

The J gene is TRBJ2-1, the V gene TRBV9, with D possibly matching TRBD2 (6 bases). The germline CDR1 and CDR2 sequences are SGDLS and YYNGEE. The CDR3 spans 14 residues. The V gene lost 3 bases and the J gene lost 5 bases, with 12 bases spanning the gap. CDR3 DNA: TGTGCCAGCAGCGGTTTAGCGGCGCACAATGAGCAGTTCTTC. Translated: CASSGLAAHNEQFF.

This chain connects TRBV20-1 to TRBJ1-5; TRBD1 matches at 7 bases. J was trimmed by 3 bases and V by 6 bases; bases with no gene match: 8. The CDR3 sequence is 14 residues long. Looked up from germline, CDR1 is DFQATT and CDR2 is SNEGSKA (reference sequence). The CDR3 is CSAQTGDINQPQHF. The CDR3 DNA reads TGCAGTGCGCAAACAGGGGACATCAATCAGCCCCAGCATTTT.

This clonotype was recorded only once. CDR3: CASSRQGALAKNIQYF. CDR3 sequence (DNA): TGTGCCAGCAGCCGACAGGGGGCTCTAGCCAAAAACATTCAGTACTTC. The chain recombines TRBV12-3 or TRBV12-4 with TRBJ2-4; 10 bases agree with TRBD1. J gave up 0 bases and V 6 bases, and 5 bases lay outside the gene matches. This CDR3 comprises 16 residues.

The rearrangement links TRBV20-1 to TRBJ2-2; the match to TRBD2 covers 7 bases. The CDR3 contains 15 residues. Trimming at V came to 2 bases and at J to 6 bases, leaving 9 bases not matched to a gene. In germline, CDR1 is DFQATT, CDR2 SNEGSKA (reference sequence). CDR3 nucleotides: TGCAGTGCTAGACCCCCGGTTGGGGGGGCCGGGGAGCTGTTTTTT. Its protein is CSARPPVGGAGELFF.

As DNA, the CDR3 is TGTGCCAGCAGCCAAGATCGCACAAGGAACACTGAAGCTTTCTTT. Protein: CASSQDRTRNTEAFF. This chain links TRBV4-2 with TRBJ1-1; D unresolved. V gave up 0 bases and J gave up 1 base, with 9 bases separating them. The CDR3 contains 15 residues. Germline V gene sequence: CDR1 LGHNA, CDR2 YNFKEQ.

The chain combines TRBV5-1 with TRBJ1-5, with a tentative D call TRBD1 (6 bases). The length of the CDR3 is 13 residues. Trimming took 1 base from V and 6 from J, leaving 8 bases between them. Germline lookup yields CDR1 SGHRS and CDR2 YFSETQ. As DNA, the CDR3 is TGCGCCAGCAGCTTGAAGGGGGGTCAGCCCCAGCATTTT. Amino acids: CASSLKGGQPQHF.

This clonotype was seen a single time. The chain recombines TRBV29-1 with TRBJ2-5; D gene uncertain. The CDR3 is 11 residues long. Germline CDR1 reads SQVTM; CDR2 reads ANQGSEA. Trimming took off 5 bases at V and 5 bases at J, with 9 bases between the two ends. The CDR3 sequence: CSVHGWETQYF. As DNA, the CDR3 is TGCAGCGTTCATGGGTGGGAGACCCAGTACTTC.

The chain links TRBV27 to TRBJ2-1; 15 positions match TRBD2. From germline, CDR1 is MNHEY and CDR2 SMNVEV (reference sequence). The V segment lost 3 bases and the J segment 7 bases; nucleotides outside the gene matches: 7. This CDR3 region has 17 residues. CDR3 sequence reads: CASSLRTSGRALNEQFF. The DNA for the CDR3 is TGTGCCAGCAGTTTGAGGACTAGCGGGAGGGCTTTAAATGAGCAGTTCTTC.

This chain uses TRBV9 with TRBJ2-1, with D perhaps assigned TRBD1 or TRBD2 (6 bases each). The CDR3 length is 13 residues. The ends were cut back, 4 bases at V and 9 bases at J, with 14 bases in the middle. Germline values: CDR1 SGDLS, CDR2 YYNGEE. The CDR3 nucleotides are TGTGCCAGCAGCCCCCGAGGGGGGAGTGAGCAGTTCTTC. Its protein product is CASSPRGGSEQFF.

The chain carries TRBV28 and TRBJ1-5; D is possibly TRBD1 (6 bases). CDR3 length: 13 residues. The V end was cut by 6 bases, the J end by 4 bases, with 10 bases between. Germline V gene lookup returns CDR1 MDHEN and CDR2 SYDVKM. CDR3 coding DNA: TGTGCCAGCAGGCGACAGGTTAATCAGCCCCAGCATTTT. Encoded protein: CASRRQVNQPQHF.

This clonotype was seen a single time. This chain uses TRBV20-1 with TRBJ2-3; possible D gene TRBD2, 6 bases. Per the germline V gene, CDR1 is DFQATT and CDR2 is SNEGSKA (reference sequence). V lost 5 bases and J lost 1, with 13 bases in between. This CDR3 region has 14 residues. CDR3 region: CSAPKRAGTDTQYF. The CDR3 DNA is TGCAGTGCTCCTAAGCGGGCGGGCACAGATACGCAGTATTTT.

The rearrangement uses TRBV7-2 and TRBJ2-1, with 8 bases fitting TRBD2. The V segment lost 1 base and the J segment 3 bases; nucleotides outside the gene matches: 2. This CDR3 region has 15 residues. Germline CDR1 is SGHTA and CDR2 is FQGNSA. CDR3 loop: CASSLGAGGYNEQFF. The CDR3 DNA reads as TGTGCCAGCAGCTTAGGGGCGGGAGGCTACAATGAGCAGTTCTTC.

This sequence joins TRBV4-1 and TRBJ2-7; D gene uncertain. Germline CDR1 is MGHRA and CDR2 is YSYEKL. This CDR3 comprises 12 residues. V was clipped by 9 bases and J by 0 bases, with 9 bases between them. The CDR3 sequence: CASQGFSYEQYF. The CDR3 nucleotides are TGCGCCAGTCAAGGCTTCTCCTACGAGCAGTACTTC.

V and J are TRBV14 and TRBJ1-2; D possibly corresponds to TRBD1 (6 bases). The CDR3 extends over 16 amino acids. V lost 0 bases and J 4 bases, leaving 15 bases between the germline ends. Germline V gene data show CDR1 as SGHDN and CDR2 as FVKESK. The CDR3 bases are TGTGCCAGCAGCCAAGATCTGCCAGGGGTTAGCTATGGCTACACCTTC. The encoded protein is CASSQDLPGVSYGYTF.

The chain carries TRBV20-1 and TRBJ1-5; D perhaps matches TRBD1 (6 bases). V gave up 1 base and J gave up 4 bases, with 11 bases separating them. The CDR3 runs to 14 residues. Germline V gene sequence: CDR1 DFQATT, CDR2 SNEGSKA (reference sequence). CDR3: CSARAGGGNQPQHF. In nucleotides, the CDR3 is TGCAGTGCTAGAGCTGGGGGCGGGAATCAGCCCCAGCATTTT.

This chain joins TRBV5-1 and TRBJ2-3, with TRBD2 identical over 9 bases. Germline CDR1 and CDR2: SGHRS and YFSETQ. The CDR3 is 17 residues long. J was trimmed by 7 bases and V by 2 bases; bases with no gene match: 14. The chain's CDR3 is CASSFSPTAGGSNTQYF. The CDR3 nucleotides read TGCGCCAGCAGCTTTTCCCCAACGGCGGGAGGGTCAAATACGCAGTATTTT.